This is a list of T cell receptor beta chains from one sample in a study of blood T cell repertoires in COVID-19. Using immunoSEQ multiplex PCR, the repertoire was profiled, and TCRdb retains in-frame clones only, with some absent. The table records around 190,000 clones, about 83% of them present only once. The specimen was PBMCs or T cells enriched from blood (not recorded which). These receptors came from a woman in her thirties who had been exposed to COVID-19. Both conserved end residues are part of each CDR3. Each record gives: J gene, D gene, V gene, clone size, CDR3 DNA, CDR3 protein. D genes are given only for firm matches. The size of a clone is reported for some rows only, either as once, few or many, or as a class for expanded clones.

TRBJ2-3 | . | TRBV7-2 | . | TGTGCCAGCAGCTTAAGGCGGGCTGCCTTTGGGGTAGATACGCAGTATTTT | CASSLRRAAFGVDTQYF
TRBJ2-7 | TRBD1 | TRBV5-6 | . | TGTGCCAGCAGCTCATTAGACAGGGGGCCTTCCTACGAGCAGTACTTC | CASSSLDRGPSYEQYF
TRBJ1-5 | . | TRBV12-3/TRBV12-4 | once | TGTGCCAGCAGTGGGCAGGCCCAAGGAACCCAGCATTTT | CASSGQAQGTQHF
TRBJ1-2 | TRBD1 | TRBV4-1 | . | TGCGCCAGCAGCCAAGACGACTCTGCAGGGGGCTATGGCTACACCTTC | CASSQDDSAGGYGYTF
TRBJ1-1 | . | TRBV29-1 | . | TGCAGCGTTGAAGTGGCCAGGGGAGCTTTCTTT | CSVEVARGAFF
TRBJ2-3 | . | TRBV20-1 | . | TGCAGTGCTAGCCCCCGAGATACGCAGTATTTT | CSASPRDTQYF
TRBJ1-1 | . | TRBV18 | . | TGTGCCAGCTCCTCCGGCGGAATACTCACTGAAGCTTTCTTT | CASSSGGILTEAFF
TRBJ1-1 | TRBD1 | TRBV29-1 | . | TGCAGCGCACCTGACAGGGGTACTGAAGCTTTCTTT | CSAPDRGTEAFF
TRBJ1-2 | . | TRBV7-9 | . | TGTGCCAGCAGCTTAGACCTCACAGCGGGCGGCTACACCTTC | CASSLDLTAGGYTF
TRBJ2-3 | . | TRBV4-1 | . | TGCGCCAGCAGCCGAACACAGGGTGGGGGCACAGATACGCAGTATTTT | CASSRTQGGGTDTQYF
TRBJ1-4 | . | TRBV7-8 | . | TGTGCCAGCAGTTCAGGGGCTGGGAATGAAAAACTGTTTTTT | CASSSGAGNEKLFF
TRBJ1-6 | . | TRBV27 | . | TGTGCCAGCAGTTTACTATTCGTAGGAGGGGTTTTGGATTCACCCCTCCACTTT | CASSLLFVGGVLDSPLHF
TRBJ2-5 | . | TRBV6-5 | . | TGTGCCAGCAGTCCCTCCCGTTCAGGGACCCAGTACTTC | CASSPSRSGTQYF
TRBJ1-4 | . | TRBV3-1/TRBV3-2 | . | TGTGCCAGCAGCCCACCCCGGGACATCAAAAAACTGTTTTTT | CASSPPRDIKKLFF
TRBJ1-2 | TRBD1 | TRBV5-4 | . | TGTGCCAGCAGCTTACAGGGGAAAGATGGCTACACCTTC | CASSLQGKDGYTF
TRBJ2-6 | . | TRBV11-2 | . | TGTGCCAGCAGCCACGGGATAAAATCTGGGGCCAACGTCCTGACTTTC | CASSHGIKSGANVLTF
TRBJ1-1 | . | TRBV6-5 | . | TGTGCCAGCAGCTGGTCGTTGTTAGTGAACACTGAAGCTTTCTTT | CASSWSLLVNTEAFF
TRBJ1-1 | . | TRBV6-2/TRBV6-3 | . | TGTGCCAGCAGTTTGGACCCGACAGGATCGACTACTGAAGCTTTCTTT | CASSLDPTGSTTEAFF
TRBJ2-3 | . | TRBV5-1 | . | TGCGCCAGCAGCCGGCTGGGGGGGCAACTTCGGAGCACAGATACGCAGTATTTT | CASSRLGGQLRSTDTQYF
TRBJ1-1 | . | TRBV27 | . | TGTGCCAGCAGTTTATCGGGGGGCACTGAAGCTTTCTTT | CASSLSGGTEAFF
TRBJ1-6 | . | TRBV2 | . | TGTGCCAGCAGCCCCGGGGATCCGGCAGCCTATAGATATTCACCCCTCCACTTT | CASSPGDPAAYRYSPLHF
TRBJ2-2 | . | TRBV19 | . | TGTGCCAGTAGGCCTACTTCGGGGACTTCTGACACCGGGGAGCTGTTTTTT | CASRPTSGTSDTGELFF
TRBJ2-2 | TRBD1 | TRBV7-9 | . | TGTGCCAGCAGCTTACAGGACAGGGGCACCGGGGAGCTGTTTTTT | CASSLQDRGTGELFF
TRBJ2-7 | . | TRBV5-1 | . | TGCGCCAGCAGCTTGGGCAGGGAGGCCCACGAGCAGTACTTC | CASSLGREAHEQYF
TRBJ1-1 | . | TRBV5-1 | . | TGCGCCAGCAGGGGGGGCACTGAAGCTTTCTTT | CASRGGTEAFF
TRBJ1-2 | . | TRBV30 | . | TGTGCCTGGAAACAGGTGGGACTCTATGGCTACACCTTC | CAWKQVGLYGYTF
TRBJ2-7 | TRBD1 | TRBV7-6 | . | TGTGCCAGCAGCTTAGGGGGGACAGGGGGCCTTCCTTCCTCCTACGAGCAGTACTTC | CASSLGGTGGLPSSYEQYF
TRBJ1-1 | . | TRBV4-3 | . | TGCGCCAGCAGCCAAGGACAGAGCACTGAAGCTTTCTTT | CASSQGQSTEAFF
TRBJ2-5 | TRBD2 | TRBV18 | . | TGTGCCAGCTCACCAAAAAATAGACTAGCGGGCCTTCTAGAGACCCAGTACTTC | CASSPKNRLAGLLETQYF
TRBJ1-6 | TRBD1 | TRBV7-2 | . | TGTGCCAGCAGCTTCTACCTAGGGACAGGAATGTCACCCCTCCACTTT | CASSFYLGTGMSPLHF
TRBJ2-7 | . | TRBV29-1 | . | TGCAGCGCTCGGGACAACGGGGAGTACTTC | CSARDNGEYF
TRBJ2-2 | . | TRBV7-6 | . | TGTGCCAGCAGAGTCCTCGGGGCGAACACCGGGGAGCTGTTTTTT | CASRVLGANTGELFF
TRBJ1-5 | . | TRBV7-9 | . | TGTGCCAGCAGCTCACGTGGAGATGATCAGCCCCAGCATTTT | CASSSRGDDQPQHF
TRBJ2-7 | TRBD1 | TRBV11-2 | once | TGTGCCAGCAGCTTAGAGGGACAGGGGATCTACGAGCAGTACTTC | CASSLEGQGIYEQYF
TRBJ2-5 | TRBD2 | TRBV10-1 | . | TGCGCCAGCGCCCCCCGAGGGGCTAGCGGGGGCCCTCGGGAGACCCAGTACTTC | CASAPRGASGGPRETQYF
TRBJ2-5 | . | TRBV2 | . | TGTGCCAGCACGGGCGGGCCAGGGGGGGAGACCCAGTACTTC | CASTGGPGGETQYF
TRBJ2-2 | . | TRBV4-1 | . | TGCGCCAGCAGCCTGACGGTCGGGACCGGGGAGCTGTTTTTT | CASSLTVGTGELFF
TRBJ2-3 | . | TRBV25-1 | . | TGTGCCAGCAGTAACCCGCCCTCAGGGAATACGCAGTATTTT | CASSNPPSGNTQYF
TRBJ1-1 | TRBD1 | TRBV6-4 | . | TGTGCCAGCAGGGACAACCCAGGGGGCGATACTGAAGCTTTCTTT | CASRDNPGGDTEAFF
TRBJ1-2 | . | TRBV14 | . | TGTGCCAGCAGCCAGATGACTTACGGCTACACCTTC | CASSQMTYGYTF
TRBJ2-1 | . | TRBV19 | . | TGTGCCAGTAGTAATCCAGGATCCTACAATGAGCAGTTCTTC | CASSNPGSYNEQFF
TRBJ2-1 | . | TRBV18 | . | TGTGCCAGCTCACCAGCAGGGGAAGTGGGTGAGCAGTTCTTC | CASSPAGEVGEQFF
TRBJ1-4 | . | TRBV9 | . | TGTGCCAGCAGCCCCCAACGTGTAGATAATGAAAAACTGTTTTTT | CASSPQRVDNEKLFF
TRBJ2-7 | . | TRBV7-9 | . | TGTGCCAGCAGCTTAGCCCTATTGAACGAGCAGTACTTC | CASSLALLNEQYF
TRBJ1-5 | . | TRBV6-5 | . | TGTGCCAGCAGTACCCACGGGGGTAGTCAGCCCCAGCATTTT | CASSTHGGSQPQHF
TRBJ2-3 | TRBD2 | TRBV2 | few | TGTGCCAGCACTGGGACTACCAAACACACAGATACGCAGTATTTT | CASTGTTKHTDTQYF
TRBJ2-7 | TRBD1 | TRBV3-1/TRBV3-2 | . | TGTGCCAGCAGCCGAGGTCCGGGACAGAACACCCAGTACTTC | CASSRGPGQNTQYF
TRBJ1-6 | TRBD1 | TRBV7-2 | . | TGTGCCAGCAGCTCACCAGGACAGGGTAATTCACCCCTCCACTTT | CASSSPGQGNSPLHF
TRBJ2-1 | TRBD2 | TRBV18 | few | TGTGCCAGCTCACCACTCTTTCTAGCGGGGGGATCCTACAATGAGCAGTTCTTC | CASSPLFLAGGSYNEQFF
TRBJ1-1 | TRBD1 | TRBV19 | . | TGTGCCAGTAGAATCGACAGGGGACGCACTGAAGCTTTCTTT | CASRIDRGRTEAFF
TRBJ1-3 | TRBD1 | TRBV7-2 | . | TGTGCCAGCAGCTTGAGGACAGGGTTCGACACCATATATTTT | CASSLRTGFDTIYF
TRBJ1-4 | . | TRBV7-9 | . | TGTGCCAGCAGCCCTGGGGGGGTAGTGGCCGTGCATGAAAAACTGTTTTTT | CASSPGGVVAVHEKLFF
TRBJ2-6 | TRBD1 | TRBV5-1 | . | TGCGCCAGCATGACAGGGACCTCCTCTGGGGCCAACGTCCTGACTTTC | CASMTGTSSGANVLTF
TRBJ1-1 | . | TRBV5-5 | . | TGTGCCAGCAGCTTCTCCTGGAACACTGAAGCTTTCTTT | CASSFSWNTEAFF